This TCR beta chain is from a study of T cell responses to AZD1222 COVID-19 vaccine. Study-wide results and limits: Spike-wide coverage was observed for vaccine-associated CD4 TCRs, with dominant responses at 160-218 and 743-854. Repertoires in all cases were sampled only once the peak T cell response had passed. Recipients of AZD1222 seropositive at baseline numbered only 6 or 7. Reports indicate that nearly half of spike-specific TCRs are directed at unmutated variant regions.

Here immunoSEQ multiplex PCR was the method, and the copy in TCRdb shows in-frame clones only, minus some. The table has some 87,000 clones, more than 75% seen once. Germline V gene data show CDR1 as MNHEY and CDR2 as SMNVEV (reference sequence). This CDR3 region has 14 residues. J was trimmed by 7 bases and V by 8 bases; bases with no gene match: 9. Notes on this clone: The antigen is undetermined.

The clonotype originates from an adult in good health. Here the sequenced sample was peripheral blood, taken on day 0 of MenACWY control vaccination. The chain carries TRBV27 and TRBJ2-1; 9 nucleotides align to TRBD1. Written as DNA, the CDR3 is TGTGCCAGCTTCACCGGGACAGGGCATAATGAGCAGTTCTTC. Translating it yields CASFTGTGHNEQFF.